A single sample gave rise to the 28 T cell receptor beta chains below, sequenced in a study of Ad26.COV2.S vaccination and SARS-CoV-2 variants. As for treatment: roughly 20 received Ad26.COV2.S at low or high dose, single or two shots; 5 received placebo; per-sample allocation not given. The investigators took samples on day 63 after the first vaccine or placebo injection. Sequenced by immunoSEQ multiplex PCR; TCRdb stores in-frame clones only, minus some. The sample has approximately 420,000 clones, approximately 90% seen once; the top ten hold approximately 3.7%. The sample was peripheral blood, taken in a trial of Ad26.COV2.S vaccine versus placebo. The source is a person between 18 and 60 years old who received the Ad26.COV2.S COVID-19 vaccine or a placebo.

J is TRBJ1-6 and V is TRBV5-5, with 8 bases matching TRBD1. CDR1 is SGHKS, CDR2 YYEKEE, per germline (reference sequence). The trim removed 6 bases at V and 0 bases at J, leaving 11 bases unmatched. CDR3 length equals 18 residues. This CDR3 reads CASTESRTGSSYNSPLHF. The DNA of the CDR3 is TGTGCCAGCACAGAAAGTCGGACAGGGAGCTCCTATAATTCACCCCTCCACTTT. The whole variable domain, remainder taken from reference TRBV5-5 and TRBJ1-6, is DAGVTQSPTHLIKTRGQQVTLRCSPISGHKSVSWYQQVLGQGPQFIFQYYEKEERGRGNFPDRFSARQFPNYSSELNVNALLLGDSALYLCASTESRTGSSYNSPLHFGNGTRLTVT.

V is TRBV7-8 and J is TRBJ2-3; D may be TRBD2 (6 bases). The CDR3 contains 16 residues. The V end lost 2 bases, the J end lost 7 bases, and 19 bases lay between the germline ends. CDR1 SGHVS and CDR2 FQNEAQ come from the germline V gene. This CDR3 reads CASSLTGAGRLYTQYF. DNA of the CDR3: TGTGCCAGCAGCTTAACCGGTGCGGGGAGGTTATATACGCAGTATTTT.

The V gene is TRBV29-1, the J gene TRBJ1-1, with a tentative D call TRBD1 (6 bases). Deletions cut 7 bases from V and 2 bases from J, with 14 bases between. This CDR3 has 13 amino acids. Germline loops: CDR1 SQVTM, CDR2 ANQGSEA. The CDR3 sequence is CSGWTDDNTEAFF. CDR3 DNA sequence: TGCAGCGGATGGACAGATGATAACACTGAAGCTTTCTTT.

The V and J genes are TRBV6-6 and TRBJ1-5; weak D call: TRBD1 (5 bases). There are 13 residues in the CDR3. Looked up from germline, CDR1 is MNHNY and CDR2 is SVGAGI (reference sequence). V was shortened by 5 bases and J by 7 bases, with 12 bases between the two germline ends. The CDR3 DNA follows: TGTGCCAGCAGTCAACCGGGACGACAGCCCCAGCATTTT. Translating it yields CASSQPGRQPQHF.

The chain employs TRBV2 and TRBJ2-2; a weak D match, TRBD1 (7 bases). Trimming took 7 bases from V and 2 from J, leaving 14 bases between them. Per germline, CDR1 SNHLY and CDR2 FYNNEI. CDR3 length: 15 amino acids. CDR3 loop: CASIGGTANTGELFF. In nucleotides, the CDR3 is TGTGCCAGCATAGGGGGGACAGCTAACACCGGGGAGCTGTTTTTT.

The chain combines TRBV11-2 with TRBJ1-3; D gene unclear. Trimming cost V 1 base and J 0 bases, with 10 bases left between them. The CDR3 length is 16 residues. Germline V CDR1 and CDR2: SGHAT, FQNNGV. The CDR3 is CASSLVRASSGNTIYF. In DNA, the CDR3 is TGTGCCAGCAGCTTAGTACGGGCGAGCTCTGGAAACACCATATATTTT.

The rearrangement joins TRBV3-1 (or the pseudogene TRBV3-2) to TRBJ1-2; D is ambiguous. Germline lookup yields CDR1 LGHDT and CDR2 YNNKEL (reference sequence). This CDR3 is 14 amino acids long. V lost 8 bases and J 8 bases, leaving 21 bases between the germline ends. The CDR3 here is CASRLSAAEGGYTF. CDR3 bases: TGTGCCAGCCGTCTTTCGGCGGCGGAGGGAGGCTACACCTTC.

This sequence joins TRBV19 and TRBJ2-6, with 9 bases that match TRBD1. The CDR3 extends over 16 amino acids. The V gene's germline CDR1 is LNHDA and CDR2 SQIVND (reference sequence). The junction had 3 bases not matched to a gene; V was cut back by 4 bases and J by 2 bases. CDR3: CASSTRTGAGANVLTF. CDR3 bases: TGTGCCAGTAGTACACGGACAGGGGCTGGGGCCAACGTCCTGACTTTC. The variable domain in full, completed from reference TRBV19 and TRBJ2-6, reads DGGITQSPKYLFRKEGQNVTLSCEQNLNHDAMYWYRQDPGQGLRLIYYSQIVNDFQKGDIAEGYSVSREKKESFPLTVTSAQKNPTAFYLCASSTRTGAGANVLTFGAGSRLTVL.

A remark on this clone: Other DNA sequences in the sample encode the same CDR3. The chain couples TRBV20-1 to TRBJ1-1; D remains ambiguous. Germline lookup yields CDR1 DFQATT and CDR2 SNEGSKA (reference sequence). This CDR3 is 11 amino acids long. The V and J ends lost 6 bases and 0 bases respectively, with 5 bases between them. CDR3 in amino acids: CSAPLNTEAFF. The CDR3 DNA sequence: TGCAGTGCGCCTTTGAACACTGAAGCTTTCTTT.

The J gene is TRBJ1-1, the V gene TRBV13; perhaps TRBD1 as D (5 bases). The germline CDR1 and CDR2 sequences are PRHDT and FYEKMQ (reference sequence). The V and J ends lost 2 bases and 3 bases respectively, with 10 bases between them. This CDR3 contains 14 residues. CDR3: CASSLLSRDTEAFF. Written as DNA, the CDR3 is TGTGCCAGCAGCTTACTAAGCAGGGACACTGAAGCTTTCTTT.

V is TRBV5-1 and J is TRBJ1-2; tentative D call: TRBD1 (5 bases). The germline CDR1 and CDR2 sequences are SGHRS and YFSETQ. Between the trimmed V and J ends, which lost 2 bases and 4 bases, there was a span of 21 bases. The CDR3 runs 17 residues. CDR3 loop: CASSFDSNGGRVYGYTF. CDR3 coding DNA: TGCGCCAGCAGCTTTGATTCCAATGGGGGTCGAGTCTATGGCTACACCTTC.

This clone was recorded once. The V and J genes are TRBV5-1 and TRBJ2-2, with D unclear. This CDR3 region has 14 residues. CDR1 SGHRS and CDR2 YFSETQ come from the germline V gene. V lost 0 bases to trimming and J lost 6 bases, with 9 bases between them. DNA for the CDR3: TGCGCCAGCAGCTTGGAGACAAAAGCCGGGGAGCTGTTTTTT. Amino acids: CASSLETKAGELFF.

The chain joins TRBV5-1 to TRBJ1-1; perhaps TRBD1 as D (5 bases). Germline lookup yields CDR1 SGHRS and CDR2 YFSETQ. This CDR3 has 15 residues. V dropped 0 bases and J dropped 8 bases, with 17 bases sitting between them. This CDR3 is CASSLDRLFPGEAFF. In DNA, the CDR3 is TGCGCCAGCAGCTTGGACCGGTTGTTTCCAGGGGAAGCTTTCTTT. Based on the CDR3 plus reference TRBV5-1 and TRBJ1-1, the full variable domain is KAGVTQTPRYLIKTRGQQVTLSCSPISGHRSVSWYQQTPGQGLQFLFEYFSETQRNKGNFPGRFSGRQFSNSRSEMNVSTLELGDSALYLCASSLDRLFPGEAFFGQGTRLTVV.

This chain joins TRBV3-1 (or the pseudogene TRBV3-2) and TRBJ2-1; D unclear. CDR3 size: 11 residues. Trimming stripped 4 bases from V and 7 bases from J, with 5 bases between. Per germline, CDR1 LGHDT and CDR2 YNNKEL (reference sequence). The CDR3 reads CASSRGNEQFF. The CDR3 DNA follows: TGTGCCAGCAGCCGGGGAAATGAGCAGTTCTTC.

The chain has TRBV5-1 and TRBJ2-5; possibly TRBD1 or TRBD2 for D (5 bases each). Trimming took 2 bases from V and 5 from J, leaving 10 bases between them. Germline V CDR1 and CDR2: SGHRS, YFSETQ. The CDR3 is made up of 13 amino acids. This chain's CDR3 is CASSFEGTETQYF. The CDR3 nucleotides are TGCGCCAGCAGCTTTGAGGGGACGGAGACCCAGTACTTC.

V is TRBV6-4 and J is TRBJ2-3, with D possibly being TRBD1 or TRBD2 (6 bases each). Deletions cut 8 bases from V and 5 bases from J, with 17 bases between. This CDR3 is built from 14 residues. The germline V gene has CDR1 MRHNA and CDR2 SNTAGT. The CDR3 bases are TGTGCCAGCTCTATCGAGGGGGGCGGAGATACGCAGTATTTT. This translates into CASSIEGGGDTQYF.

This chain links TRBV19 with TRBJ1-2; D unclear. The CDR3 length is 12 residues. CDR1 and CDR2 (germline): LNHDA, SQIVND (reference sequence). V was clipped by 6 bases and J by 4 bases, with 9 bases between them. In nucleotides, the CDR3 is TGTGCCAGTAGGGAAGGTTTCTATGGCTACACCTTC. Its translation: CASREGFYGYTF.

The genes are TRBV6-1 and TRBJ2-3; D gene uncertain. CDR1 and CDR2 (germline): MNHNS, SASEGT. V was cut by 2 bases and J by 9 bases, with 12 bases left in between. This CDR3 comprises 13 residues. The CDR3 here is CASSEMVIWTQYF. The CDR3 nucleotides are TGTGCCAGCAGTGAAATGGTCATTTGGACGCAGTATTTT.

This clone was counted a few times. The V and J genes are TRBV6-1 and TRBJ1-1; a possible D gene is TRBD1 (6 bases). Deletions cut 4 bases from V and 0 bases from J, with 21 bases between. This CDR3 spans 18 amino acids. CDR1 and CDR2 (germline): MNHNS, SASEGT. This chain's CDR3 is CASSALGGGQRMNTEAFF. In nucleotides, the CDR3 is TGTGCCAGCAGTGCGCTCGGGGGTGGACAGCGTATGAACACTGAAGCTTTCTTT.

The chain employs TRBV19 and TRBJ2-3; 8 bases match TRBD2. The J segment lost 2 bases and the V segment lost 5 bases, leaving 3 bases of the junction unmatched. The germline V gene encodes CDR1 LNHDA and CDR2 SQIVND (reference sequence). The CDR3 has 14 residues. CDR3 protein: CASSAGGPTDTQYF. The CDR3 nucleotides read TGTGCCAGTAGTGCGGGGGGCCCCACAGATACGCAGTATTTT.

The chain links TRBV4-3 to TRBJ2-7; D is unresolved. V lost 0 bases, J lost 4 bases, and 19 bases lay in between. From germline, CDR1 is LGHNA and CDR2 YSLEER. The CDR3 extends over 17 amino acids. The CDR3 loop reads CASSQDLGLRGSYEQYF. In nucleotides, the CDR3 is TGCGCCAGCAGCCAAGATCTAGGGTTACGAGGTTCGTACGAGCAGTACTTC.

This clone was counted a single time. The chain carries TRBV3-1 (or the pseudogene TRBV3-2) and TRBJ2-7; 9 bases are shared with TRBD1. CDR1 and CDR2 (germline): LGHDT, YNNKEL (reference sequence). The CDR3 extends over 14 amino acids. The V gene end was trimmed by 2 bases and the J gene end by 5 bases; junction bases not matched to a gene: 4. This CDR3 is CASSQWTGVNEQYF. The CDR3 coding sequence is TGTGCCAGCAGCCAATGGACAGGGGTAAACGAGCAGTACTTC.

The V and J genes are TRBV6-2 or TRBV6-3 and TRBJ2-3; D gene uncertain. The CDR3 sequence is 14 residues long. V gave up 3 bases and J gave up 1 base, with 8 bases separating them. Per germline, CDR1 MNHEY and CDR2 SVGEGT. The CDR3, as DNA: TGTGCCAGCAGTTATGGCCGGGGCACAGATACGCAGTATTTT. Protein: CASSYGRGTDTQYF.

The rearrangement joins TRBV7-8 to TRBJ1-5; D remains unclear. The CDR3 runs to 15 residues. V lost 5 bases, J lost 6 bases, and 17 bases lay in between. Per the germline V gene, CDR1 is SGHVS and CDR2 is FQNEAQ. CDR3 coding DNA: TGTGCCAGCAGCCCCGGGAGACTGGAGGGTCAGCCCCAGCATTTT. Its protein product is CASSPGRLEGQPQHF.

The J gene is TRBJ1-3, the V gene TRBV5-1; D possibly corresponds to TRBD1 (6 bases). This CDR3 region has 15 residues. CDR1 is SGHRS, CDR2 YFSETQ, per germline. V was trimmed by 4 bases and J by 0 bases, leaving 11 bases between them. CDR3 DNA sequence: TGCGCCAGCAGCCAGACAGGAGTCTCTGGAAACACCATATATTTT. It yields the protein CASSQTGVSGNTIYF.

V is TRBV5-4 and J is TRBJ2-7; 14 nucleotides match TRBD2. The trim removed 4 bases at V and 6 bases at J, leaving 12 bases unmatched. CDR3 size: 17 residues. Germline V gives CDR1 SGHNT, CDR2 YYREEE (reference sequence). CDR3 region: CASSAGTSGGNWREQYF. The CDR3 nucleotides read TGTGCCAGCAGCGCCGGGACTAGCGGGGGAAATTGGCGCGAGCAGTACTTC.

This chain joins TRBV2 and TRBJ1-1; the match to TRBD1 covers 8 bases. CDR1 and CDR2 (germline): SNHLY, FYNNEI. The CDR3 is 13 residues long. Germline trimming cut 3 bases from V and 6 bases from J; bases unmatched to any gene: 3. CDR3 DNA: TGTGCCAGCAGTGATCCAGGGGGCTCTGAAGCTTTCTTT. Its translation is CASSDPGGSEAFF.

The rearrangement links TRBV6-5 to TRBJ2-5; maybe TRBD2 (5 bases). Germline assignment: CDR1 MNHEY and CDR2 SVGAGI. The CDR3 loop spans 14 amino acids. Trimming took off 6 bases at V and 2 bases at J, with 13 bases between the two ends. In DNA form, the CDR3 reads TGTGCCAGCAGCTCCCTACTAGTACAAGAGACCCAGTACTTC. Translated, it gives CASSSLLVQETQYF.